These 11 T cell receptor beta chains were all obtained from the same sample, sequenced in a study of spatial heterogeneity in lung cancer. Each CDR3 protein gets one entry after TCRdb re-called the 5' RACE reads with MiXCR. Of approximately 25,000 distinct CDR3 sequences listed, about 7.2% were seen once; the top ten hold 14%. Noted time point: sample taken at primary tumor resection. The material sequenced was PBMCs, taken at surgery. The receptors stem from a male donor with early-stage non-small cell lung cancer.

Of note for this clonotype: A junction boundary mismatches the germline segment, possibly from a read error. The genes are TRBV7-9 and TRBJ1-4, with D unresolved. Germline V gives CDR1 SEHNR, CDR2 FQNEAQ (reference sequence). This CDR3 is built from 12 residues. The CDR3 loop is CANSRTNEKLFF. In nucleotides, the CDR3 is TGTGCCAACAGCCGAACTAATGAAAAACTGTTTTTT.

The chain carries TRBV5-1 and TRBJ2-2; D is uncertain. The CDR3 totals 14 residues. The V gene's germline CDR1 is SGHRS and CDR2 YFSETQ. V lost 0 bases to trimming and J lost 4 bases, with 7 bases between them. CDR3 nucleotide sequence: TGCGCCAGCAGCTTGGCCCTGGGCACCGGGGAGCTGTTTTTT. Protein: CASSLALGTGELFF.

This clonotype has at least ten counts. CDR3 amino acids: CASSPVRRGEAASADGYTF. DNA of the CDR3: TGTGCCAGCTCGCCCGTGCGGAGGGGCGAAGCGGCCTCAGCGGATGGCTACACCTTC. The chain combines TRBV18 with TRBJ1-2; tentative D call: TRBD1 (5 bases). Germline values: CDR1 KGHSH, CDR2 LQKENI. Trimming removed 6 bases at V and 6 bases at J, with 32 bases between. The CDR3 is made up of 19 amino acids.

For the CDR3, the DNA is TGTGCCACCAGTGGAGGGGAGGGAGTCACAGATACGCAGTATTTT. Its translation: CATSGGEGVTDTQYF. The rearrangement joins TRBV24-1 to TRBJ2-3, with TRBD2 identical over 7 bases. J gave up 2 bases and V 5 bases, and 6 bases lay outside the gene matches. Looked up from germline, CDR1 is KGHDR and CDR2 is SFDVKD. CDR3 length: 15 residues.

Within the sample, this clonotype is medium-sized. This rearrangement joins TRBV2 to TRBJ2-2; D is undetermined. Germline V gene data show CDR1 as SNHLY and CDR2 as FYNNEI. The V gene lost 1 base and the J gene lost 7 bases, with 7 bases spanning the gap. This CDR3 is 13 amino acids long. In DNA form, the CDR3 reads TGTGCCAGCAGTGAAGTGAGGATCGGGGAGCTGTTTTTT. Translation gives CASSEVRIGELFF.

This clonotype was picked up many times. This chain links TRBV7-3 with TRBJ2-5; weak D call: TRBD2 (6 bases). The germline gives CDR1 SGHTA, CDR2 FQGTGA. CDR3 length: 13 amino acids. Trimming pared 4 bases from V and 7 bases from J, leaving 13 bases between. CDR3 DNA: TGTGCCAGCAGCTATGGGACTGAGGGGACCCAGTACTTC. Translating it yields CASSYGTEGTQYF.

This clonotype has ten or more counts. The chain has TRBV2 and TRBJ2-5; 11 bases align to TRBD2. CDR3 length: 17 residues. CDR1 and CDR2 from the germline V gene are SNHLY and FYNNEI. With 2 bases clipped from V and 3 bases from J, the junction kept 8 bases outside the gene matches. CDR3 nucleotide sequence: TGTGCCAGCAGTGAACTTGGTAGCGGGAGGGCCAAAGAGACCCAGTACTTC. Amino acid sequence: CASSELGSGRAKETQYF.

This clonotype occurred many times. This rearrangement joins TRBV9 to TRBJ2-1; tentatively, D is TRBD2 (5 bases). V lost 0 bases to trimming and J lost 9 bases, with 10 bases between them. The germline V gene encodes CDR1 SGDLS and CDR2 YYNGEE. The length of the CDR3 is 13 residues. CDR3 loop: CASSVAPGSEQFF. The CDR3 DNA reads TGTGCCAGCAGCGTAGCACCGGGGAGTGAGCAGTTCTTC. The whole variable domain, filled in from reference TRBV9 and TRBJ2-1, reads DSGVTQTPKHLITATGQRVTLRCSPRSGDLSVYWYQQSLDQGLQFLIQYYNGEERAKGNILERFSAQQFPDLHSELNLSSLELGDSALYFCASSVAPGSEQFFGPGTRLTVL.

Ten or more counts support this clonotype. The chain joins TRBV20-1 to TRBJ1-2, with a possible D match to TRBD1 (5 bases). CDR1 is DFQATT and CDR2 is SNEGSKA in the germline V gene (reference sequence). This CDR3 contains 14 residues. Deletions cut 6 bases from V and 4 bases from J, with 18 bases between. CDR3 protein: CSALKPGTVYGYTF. The CDR3, as DNA: TGCAGTGCCCTCAAACCGGGGACCGTCTATGGCTACACCTTC.

This clonotype came up many times. The chain has TRBV5-1 and TRBJ1-2; TRBD1 agrees at 7 bases. The CDR3 has 13 amino acids. Germline V CDR1 and CDR2: SGHRS, YFSETQ. V lost 4 bases, J lost 5 bases, and 5 bases stayed unmatched. Here the CDR3 reads CASSHDRVYGYTF. CDR3 sequence (DNA): TGCGCCAGCAGCCACGACAGGGTTTATGGCTACACCTTC.

Ten or more counts support this clonotype. The chain employs TRBV28 and TRBJ2-7; TRBD2 is a possible D gene (6 bases). CDR1 is MDHEN, CDR2 SYDVKM, per germline. Trimming stripped 8 bases from V and 2 bases from J, with 10 bases between. This CDR3 region has 12 residues. The CDR3 region has the DNA TGTGCCAGCGGGGACTTTACCTACGAGCAGTACTTC. It codes for CASGDFTYEQYF.